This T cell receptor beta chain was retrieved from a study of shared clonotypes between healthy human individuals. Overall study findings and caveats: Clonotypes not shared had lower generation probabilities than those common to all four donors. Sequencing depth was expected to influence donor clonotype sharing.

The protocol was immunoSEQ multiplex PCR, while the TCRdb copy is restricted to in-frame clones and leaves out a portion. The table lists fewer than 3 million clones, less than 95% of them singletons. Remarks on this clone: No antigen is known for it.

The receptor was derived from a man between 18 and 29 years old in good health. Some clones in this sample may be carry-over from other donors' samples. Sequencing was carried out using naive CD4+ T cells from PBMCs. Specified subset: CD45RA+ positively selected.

The CDR3 sequence: CASRGGRSLYEQYF. The CDR3 DNA reads as TGTGCCAGCAGGGGCGGGAGATCCCTATACGAGCAGTACTTC. This chain connects TRBV6-1 to TRBJ2-7; 7 bases are shared with TRBD2. J gave up 4 bases and V 6 bases, and 9 bases lay outside the gene matches. Germline lookup yields CDR1 MNHNS and CDR2 SASEGT. CDR3 length: 14 amino acids.